This T cell receptor beta chain originates from a study of T cells in Graves' hyperthyroidism and ophthalmopathy. Amplification yielded TCR beta CDR3 regions, with RNA transcripts as the source. The HTBI set primed first-round TCR CDR3 RT-PCR. TCRdb recomputed calls from the multiplex PCR reads with MiXCR, one row per CDR3 protein. The sample holds 410,000 or so distinct CDR3 sequences, roughly 14% seen once. This CDR3 spans 14 amino acids. Germline CDR1 and CDR2: SGHNT and YENEEA. There are many counts of this clonotype. The germline gene is not matched at one end of the junction; a read error may be the cause.

The rearrangement joins TRBV11-3 to TRBJ2-7, with TRBD1 matching 9 bases. The sequenced sample was blood. This receptor was identified in a man aged 18 to 29 with Graves' ophthalmopathy. The CDR3 is CASGLQGASNEQYF. CDR3 nucleotide sequence: TGTGCCAGCGGCTTACAGGGGGCAAGCAACGAGCAGTACTTC.